One and the same sample provided the 29 T cell receptor beta chains below, sequenced in a study of post-analysis software for immune sequencing data. Whole-study findings and limits: Patients showed TRBV5-6, TRBV5-1 and TRBV20-1 among roughly 5 TRBV segments more frequent than in controls.

TCR beta cDNA libraries included unique molecular identifiers. One entry per CDR3 protein results from TCRdb running MiXCR on the PCR reads. The repertoire consists of hundreds of thousands of distinct CDR3 sequences, with 30% occurring once and the leading ten covering 0.5% to 0.6%. The antigens of these receptors remain unknown. Sample: blood. These receptors were collected from a girl aged 10 to 17 with multiple sclerosis.

V and J are TRBV20-1 and TRBJ2-7, with 8 positions matching TRBD1. Losses at the gene ends were 5 bases for V and 2 bases for J; bases not matched to a gene: 8. CDR3 length: 14 residues. From germline, CDR1 is DFQATT and CDR2 SNEGSKA (reference sequence). The CDR3 nucleotides are TGCAGTGCTGAAGACAGGGGATCCCCCTACGAGCAGTACTTC. The encoded protein is CSAEDRGSPYEQYF.

This sequence joins TRBV7-9 and TRBJ2-1; D is undetermined. Germline CDR1 SEHNR, CDR2 FQNEAQ (reference sequence). V lost 2 bases and J lost 8, with 19 bases in between. This CDR3 is built from 16 residues. The CDR3: CASSLSIGPKRDEQFF. The CDR3 DNA reads TGTGCCAGCAGCTTATCGATCGGACCCAAGAGAGATGAGCAGTTCTTC.

This clonotype showed up just a few times. The rearrangement uses TRBV4-3 and TRBJ1-2; TRBD1 might be the D (6 bases). This CDR3 is 15 amino acids long. V lost 1 base and J 3 bases, leaving 12 bases between the germline ends. Germline CDR1 reads LGHNA; CDR2 reads YSLEER. The CDR3 nucleotides read TGCGCCAGCAGCCAAGGGGACACCCCGGACTATGGCTACACCTTC. This encodes CASSQGDTPDYGYTF.

This clonotype was picked up a small number of times. V is TRBV6-2 or TRBV6-3 and J is TRBJ2-1; D unclear. The V gene's germline CDR1 is MNHEY and CDR2 SVGEGT. This CDR3 has 13 residues. Trimming removed 0 bases from V and 6 bases from J, with 6 bases in between. In DNA form, the CDR3 reads TGTGCCAGCAGTTACTCGACCCCCAATGAGCAGTTCTTC. Translation gives CASSYSTPNEQFF.

The genes are TRBV16 and TRBJ1-2; D gene unclear. Germline CDR1 KGHSY, CDR2 FQNENV. This CDR3 has 14 amino acids. The V and J ends lost 6 bases and 6 bases respectively, with 17 bases between them. The CDR3, as DNA: TGTGCCAGCAGTCTTAACTCACGAGGGAATGGCTACACCTTC. This sequence encodes CASSLNSRGNGYTF.

This clonotype is a singleton in its sample. V usage is TRBV2 and J usage is TRBJ2-1, with D unclear. CDR3 size: 13 residues. Germline CDR1 SNHLY, CDR2 FYNNEI. V lost 7 bases and J 2 bases, leaving 9 bases between the germline ends. The CDR3 DNA is TGTGCCAGCACCTTAACCACCTACAATGAGCAGTTCTTC. Residues: CASTLTTYNEQFF.

The V call is TRBV7-6, the J call TRBJ1-1, with a possible D match to TRBD1 (5 bases). CDR3 length: 15 residues. Germline lookup yields CDR1 SGHVS and CDR2 FNYEAQ. V lost 2 bases to trimming and J lost 0 bases, with 10 bases between them. CDR3 amino acids: CASSLYPGMNTEAFF. As DNA, the CDR3 is TGTGCCAGCAGCTTATATCCAGGGATGAACACTGAAGCTTTCTTT.

The chain carries TRBV20-1 and TRBJ2-5, with 7 bases matching TRBD2. Trimming at V came to 6 bases and at J to 4 bases, leaving 23 bases not matched to a gene. The CDR3 sequence is 18 residues long. Germline V lookup: CDR1 DFQATT, CDR2 SNEGSKA (reference sequence). Here the CDR3 reads CSAPPADSGWYTGETQYF. The CDR3 nucleotides are TGCAGTGCCCCCCCCGCGGATAGCGGGTGGTACACGGGAGAGACCCAGTACTTC.

This clonotype was seen only a few times. The chain is built from TRBV4-3 and TRBJ1-4; D is unclear. The length of the CDR3 is 16 residues. The germline gives CDR1 LGHNA, CDR2 YSLEER. Trimming took off 0 bases at V and 8 bases at J, with 16 bases between the two ends. The CDR3 sequence: CASSQDGTRRWEKLFF. CDR3 nucleotide sequence: TGCGCCAGCAGCCAAGATGGCACACGGAGGTGGGAAAAACTGTTTTTT.

The gene calls are TRBV6-6 and TRBJ1-6, with 8 bases that match TRBD1. The germline CDR1 and CDR2 sequences are MNHNY and SVGAGI (reference sequence). This CDR3 has 13 residues. V trimming: 7 bases; J trimming: 10 bases; junction bases outside the gene matches: 6. DNA of the CDR3: TGTGCCAGCAATGACAGGGGAGAGTCACCCCTCCACTTT. This sequence encodes CASNDRGESPLHF.

This chain connects TRBV7-2 to TRBJ1-1; D is undetermined. V was pared by 4 bases and J by 5 bases, with 5 bases between. The CDR3 is 11 amino acids. Germline assignment: CDR1 SGHTA and CDR2 FQGNSA. CDR3 sequence reads: CASSSTTEAFF. The DNA for the CDR3 is TGTGCCAGCAGCTCCACAACTGAAGCTTTCTTT.

This clonotype was seen a few times. This chain connects TRBV18 to TRBJ2-4; 8 nucleotides agree with TRBD1. Germline V CDR1 and CDR2: KGHSH, LQKENI. V gave up 2 bases and J gave up 8 bases; unmatched junction bases: 14. The CDR3 has 17 residues. This CDR3 is CASSPSNRQGRRYIQYF. The CDR3 DNA sequence: TGTGCCAGCTCACCATCGAATAGACAGGGGCGGCGGTACATTCAGTACTTC.

The genes are TRBV20-1 and TRBJ2-1; no clear D. The CDR3 runs to 13 residues. Trimming removed 1 base at V and 7 bases at J, with 11 bases between. Per the germline V gene, CDR1 is DFQATT and CDR2 is SNEGSKA (reference sequence). The CDR3 coding sequence is TGCAGTGCTAGAGGCAGCCGGCCAAATGAGCAGTTCTTC. This sequence encodes CSARGSRPNEQFF.

This clonotype turned up a few times. The chain recombines TRBV7-2 with TRBJ2-7, with 8 bases lining up with TRBD1. Losses at the gene ends were 5 bases for V and 9 bases for J; bases not matched to a gene: 12. The germline CDR1 and CDR2 sequences are SGHTA and FQGNSA. CDR3 length equals 14 residues. The CDR3 spells CASSIGQGSTGQYF. The CDR3 DNA sequence: TGTGCCAGCAGCATCGGACAGGGATCTACGGGGCAGTACTTC.

The rearrangement joins TRBV6-6 to TRBJ2-7; TRBD1 is a possible D gene (7 bases). Germline CDR1 is MNHNY and CDR2 is SVGAGI (reference sequence). With 6 bases removed from V and 2 bases from J, the gap between germline ends came to 11 bases. The length of the CDR3 is 13 residues. CDR3 DNA: TGTGCCAGCAGGCGGGACAGCACCTACGAGCAGTACTTC. Translated, it gives CASRRDSTYEQYF.

This rearrangement joins TRBV3-1 to TRBJ2-3; weak D call: TRBD1 (5 bases). The V gene's germline CDR1 is LGHDT and CDR2 YNNKEL (reference sequence). V lost 4 bases to trimming and J lost 5 bases, with 19 bases between them. CDR3 size: 16 residues. CDR3 DNA: TGTGCCAGCAGCCGTCATGGGGCGGCCGCTTTAGATACGCAGTATTTT. Protein product: CASSRHGAAALDTQYF.

This clonotype appeared a few times. J is TRBJ2-5 and V is TRBV5-1, with a weak D call TRBD2 (5 bases). Germline-derived CDR1 and CDR2 are SGHRS and YFSETQ. V lost 5 bases, J lost 0 bases, and 8 bases lay in between. CDR3 size: 13 residues. CDR3 bases: TGCGCCAGCAGTTGGACTCACCAAGAGACCCAGTACTTC. Translated: CASSWTHQETQYF.

Only a few counts were recorded for this clonotype. The chain joins TRBV20-1 to TRBJ2-7; 9 nucleotides align to TRBD2. This CDR3 comprises 15 residues. Germline V gene data show CDR1 as DFQATT and CDR2 as SNEGSKA (reference sequence). V shed 6 bases and J 0 bases; nucleotides not matched to a gene: 9. The CDR3 sequence is CSASGRAGGSYEQYF. The CDR3 nucleotides are TGCAGTGCCAGTGGAAGAGCGGGAGGCTCCTACGAGCAGTACTTC.

This clonotype was detected a few times. This chain connects TRBV2 to TRBJ1-5, with a weak D call TRBD1 (5 bases). V lost 1 base, J lost 0 bases, and 7 bases lay in between. CDR1 and CDR2 from the germline V gene are SNHLY and FYNNEI. CDR3 length equals 15 residues. The CDR3 DNA follows: TGTGCCAGCAGTGAAGAGGGGTATAGCAATCAGCCCCAGCATTTT. Amino acids: CASSEEGYSNQPQHF.

This clonotype was seen more than once but under ten times. This chain's CDR3 is CASSLSVWAGGGTDTQYF. The CDR3, as DNA: TGTGCCAGCAGTTTATCGGTCTGGGCAGGGGGCGGCACAGATACGCAGTATTTT. V usage is TRBV12-3 or TRBV12-4 and J usage is TRBJ2-3, with 8 bases fitting TRBD1. V dropped 2 bases and J dropped 1; count of bases not matched to a gene: 11. The CDR3 is 18 amino acids.

This clonotype occurred a few times. CDR3 nucleotide sequence: TGTGCCAGCAGCACGGGACGGGGGATGATGACTGAAGCTTTCTTT. Its protein product is CASSTGRGMMTEAFF. The V gene is TRBV7-9, the J gene TRBJ1-1; tentative D call: TRBD1 (5 bases). Germline CDR1 is SEHNR and CDR2 is FQNEAQ (reference sequence). This CDR3 has 15 amino acids. V dropped 5 bases and J dropped 5 bases, with 18 bases sitting between them. Full variable domain (rest looked up from reference TRBV7-9 and TRBJ1-1): DTGVSQNPRHKITKRGQNVTFRCDPISEHNRLYWYRQTLGQGPEFLTYFQNEAQLEKSRLLSDRFSAERPKGSFSTLEIQRTEQGDSAMYLCASSTGRGMMTEAFFGQGTRLTVV.

The rearrangement links TRBV28 to TRBJ2-7; 7 bases line up with TRBD1. This CDR3 spans 15 amino acids. In germline, CDR1 is MDHEN, CDR2 SYDVKM. The ends lost 2 bases at V and 1 base at J; junction bases unmatched: 5. Here the CDR3 DNA reads TGTGCCAGCAGTTTACAGGGACAGAGATCCTACGAGCAGTACTTC. This encodes CASSLQGQRSYEQYF.

This clonotype was seen only a few times. The chain couples TRBV4-1 to TRBJ1-5; D ambiguous. This CDR3 spans 16 amino acids. Per the germline V gene, CDR1 is MGHRA and CDR2 is YSYEKL. The V and J ends lost 0 bases and 5 bases respectively, with 14 bases between them. In nucleotides, the CDR3 is TGCGCCAGCAGCCAAGATGCGGCAGGTGGCGATCAGCCCCAGCATTTT. Amino acids: CASSQDAAGGDQPQHF.

The chain combines TRBV25-1 with TRBJ1-2, with TRBD1 as a possible D gene (6 bases). From germline, CDR1 is MGHDK and CDR2 SYGVNS. The CDR3 runs to 14 residues. Trimming cost V 6 bases and J 6 bases, with 17 bases left between them. CDR3: CASRLTGTLDGYTF. CDR3 coding DNA: TGTGCCAGCAGACTAACCGGGACATTGGATGGCTACACCTTC.

The rearrangement links TRBV15 to TRBJ2-4, with 16 bases identical to TRBD2. The CDR3 has 19 residues. Germline lookup yields CDR1 LNHNV and CDR2 YYDKDF (reference sequence). Trimming at V came to 1 base and at J to 4 bases, leaving 7 bases not matched to a gene. The CDR3 protein is CATSRVVGTSGRAKNIQYF. In DNA, the CDR3 is TGTGCCACCAGCAGAGTTGTAGGGACTAGCGGGAGGGCGAAAAACATTCAGTACTTC.

This chain joins TRBV5-6 and TRBJ1-2, with D hard to call. V lost 2 bases and J lost 4, with 12 bases in between. Germline V CDR1 and CDR2: SGHDT, YYEEEE. This CDR3 contains 14 residues. This CDR3 reads CASSFGRNTYGYTF. As DNA, the CDR3 is TGTGCCAGCAGCTTCGGACGGAACACCTATGGCTACACCTTC. The complete variable domain, with remaining parts taken from reference TRBV5-6 and TRBJ1-2, reads DAGVTQSPTHLIKTRGQQVTLRCSPKSGHDTVSWYQQALGQGPQFIFQYYEEEERQRGNFPDRFSGHQFPNYSSELNVNALLLGDSALYLCASSFGRNTYGYTFGSGTRLTVV.

This clonotype has a single count. This chain connects TRBV13 to TRBJ2-1, with D perhaps matching TRBD2 (5 bases). V was pared by 5 bases and J by 4 bases, with 12 bases between. This CDR3 has 14 residues. From germline, CDR1 is PRHDT and CDR2 FYEKMQ (reference sequence). This chain's CDR3 is CASSPRTVYNEQFF. The CDR3 coding sequence is TGTGCCAGCAGCCCTCGGACTGTTTACAATGAGCAGTTCTTC. Complete variable domain (other parts from reference TRBV13 and TRBJ2-1): AAGVIQSPRHLIKEKRETATLKCYPIPRHDTVYWYQQGPGQDPQFLISFYEKMQSDKGSIPDRFSAQQFSDYHSELNMSSLELGDSALYFCASSPRTVYNEQFFGPGTRLTVL.

This chain uses TRBV29-1 with TRBJ2-5, with D hard to call. The germline V and J ends were trimmed by 0 bases and 4 bases, with 3 bases remaining between them. Germline-derived CDR1 and CDR2 are SQVTM and ANQGSEA. The CDR3 loop spans 11 amino acids. This CDR3 reads CSVEDSETQYF. The CDR3 coding sequence is TGCAGCGTTGAAGATTCAGAGACCCAGTACTTC.

Here the CDR3 reads CASSSQAGGYYNEQFF. CDR3 in DNA: TGTGCCAGCAGTTCCCAGGCGGGGGGGTATTACAATGAGCAGTTCTTC. The gene calls are TRBV27 and TRBJ2-1; 9 bases map to TRBD2. This CDR3 comprises 16 residues. CDR1 and CDR2 (germline): MNHEY, SMNVEV (reference sequence). J was trimmed by 4 bases and V by 4 bases; bases with no gene match: 8.